This record covers a single T cell receptor (beta chain). A read error may account for a junction end that differs from germline. The data are from a study of blood T cells in healthy people across ages. The CDR3 is made up of 15 amino acids. Germline values: CDR1 SNHLY, CDR2 FYNNEI. Primers used in a second PCR of roughly 6 to 12 cycles were a sample-barcoded 5' primer and a J-beta primer mix. TCRdb called the 5' RACE reads again in MiXCR, with one record for every CDR3 protein. Here the sample spans approximately 900,000 distinct CDR3 sequences, around 29% being singletons. The same data also contributed to another study, on T cells of mothers and their children.

Sequencing input: blood. This sequence originates from a woman aged 40 to 50 in good health. The chain employs TRBV2 and TRBJ2-7; 7 bases map to TRBD1. The CDR3 nucleotides read TGCGCCAGCAGCAAAGAGGGGACAGCCGCCTACGAGCAGTACTTC. Translation: CASSKEGTAAYEQYF. The full variable domain, its missing parts supplied by reference TRBV2 and TRBJ2-7, is EPEVTQTPSHQVTQMGQEVILRCVPISNHLYFYWYRQILGQKVEFLVSFYNNEISEKSEIFDDQFSVERPDGSNFTLKIRSTKLEDSAMYFCASSKEGTAAYEQYFGPGTRLTVT.